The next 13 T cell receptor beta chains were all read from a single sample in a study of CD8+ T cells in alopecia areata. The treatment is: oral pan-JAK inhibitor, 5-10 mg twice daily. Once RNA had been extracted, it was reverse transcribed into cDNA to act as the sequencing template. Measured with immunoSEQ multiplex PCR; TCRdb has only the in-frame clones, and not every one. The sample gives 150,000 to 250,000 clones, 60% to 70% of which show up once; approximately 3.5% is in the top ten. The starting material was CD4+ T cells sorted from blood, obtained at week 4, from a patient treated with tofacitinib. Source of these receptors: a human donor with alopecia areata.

CDR3 region: CASSLPPRDRTGFNSPLHF. CDR3 bases: TGCGCCAGCAGCCTCCCACCAAGGGATAGGACAGGCTTTAATTCACCCCTCCACTTT. V is TRBV4-1 and J is TRBJ1-6, with 7 nucleotides matching TRBD1. The germline CDR1 and CDR2 sequences are MGHRA and YSYEKL. Unmatched junction bases numbered 18, after V lost 4 bases and J lost 6 bases. The CDR3 extends over 19 amino acids.

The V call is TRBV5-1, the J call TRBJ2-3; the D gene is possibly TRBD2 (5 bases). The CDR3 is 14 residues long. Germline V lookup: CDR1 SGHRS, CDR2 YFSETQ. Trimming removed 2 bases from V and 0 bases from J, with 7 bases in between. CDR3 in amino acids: CASSFGESTDTQYF. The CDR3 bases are TGCGCCAGCAGCTTCGGGGAGAGCACAGATACGCAGTATTTT.

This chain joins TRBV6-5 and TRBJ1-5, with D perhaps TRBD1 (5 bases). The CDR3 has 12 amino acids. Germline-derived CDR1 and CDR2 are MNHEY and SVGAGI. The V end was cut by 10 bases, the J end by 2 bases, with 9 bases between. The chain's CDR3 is CATRDGNQPQHF. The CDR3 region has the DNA TGTGCCACCCGGGACGGCAATCAGCCCCAGCATTTT.

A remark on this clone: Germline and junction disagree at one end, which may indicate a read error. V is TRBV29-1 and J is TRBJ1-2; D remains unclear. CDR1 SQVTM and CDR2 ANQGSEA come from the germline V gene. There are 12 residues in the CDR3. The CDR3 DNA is TGCAGCGTTGACTTGGTTGAATTGGTGACCAACTTC. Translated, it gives CSVDLVELVTNF.

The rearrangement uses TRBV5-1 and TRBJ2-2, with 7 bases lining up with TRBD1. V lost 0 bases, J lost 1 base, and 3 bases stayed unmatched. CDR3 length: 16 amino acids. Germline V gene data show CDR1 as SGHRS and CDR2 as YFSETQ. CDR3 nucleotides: TGCGCCAGCAGCTTGGAAGGGGGCCTGAACACCGGGGAGCTGTTTTTT. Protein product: CASSLEGGLNTGELFF.

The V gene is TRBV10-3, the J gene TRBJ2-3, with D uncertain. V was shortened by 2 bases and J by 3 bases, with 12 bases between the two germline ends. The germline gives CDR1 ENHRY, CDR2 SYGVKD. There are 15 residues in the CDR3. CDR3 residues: CAISEDGGDTDTQYF. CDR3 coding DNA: TGTGCCATCAGTGAGGATGGCGGCGATACAGATACGCAGTATTTT.

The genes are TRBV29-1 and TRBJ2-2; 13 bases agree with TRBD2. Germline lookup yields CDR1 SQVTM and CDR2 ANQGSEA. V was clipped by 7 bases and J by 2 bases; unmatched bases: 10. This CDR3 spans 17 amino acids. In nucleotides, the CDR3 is TGCAGCGCCCTCGGACTAGCGGGGGACCCCAACACCGGGGAGCTGTTTTTT. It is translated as CSALGLAGDPNTGELFF.

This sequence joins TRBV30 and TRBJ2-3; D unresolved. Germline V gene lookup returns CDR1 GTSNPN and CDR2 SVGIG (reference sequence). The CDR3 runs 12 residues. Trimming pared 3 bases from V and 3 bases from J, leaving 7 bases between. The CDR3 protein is CAWRSVTDTQYF. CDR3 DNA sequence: TGTGCCTGGAGATCAGTAACAGATACGCAGTATTTT.

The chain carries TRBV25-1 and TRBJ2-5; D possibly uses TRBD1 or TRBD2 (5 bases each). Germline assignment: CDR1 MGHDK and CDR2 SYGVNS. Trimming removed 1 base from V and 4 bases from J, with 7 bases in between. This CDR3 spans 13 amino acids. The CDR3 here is CASSESGRETQYF. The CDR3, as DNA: TGTGCCAGCAGTGAATCAGGGAGAGAGACCCAGTACTTC. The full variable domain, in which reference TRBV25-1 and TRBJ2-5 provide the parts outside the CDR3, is EADIYQTPRYLVIGTGKKITLECSQTMGHDKMYWYQQDPGMELHLIHYSYGVNSTEKGDLSSESTVSRIRTEHFPLTLESARPSHTSQYLCASSESGRETQYFGPGTRLLVL.

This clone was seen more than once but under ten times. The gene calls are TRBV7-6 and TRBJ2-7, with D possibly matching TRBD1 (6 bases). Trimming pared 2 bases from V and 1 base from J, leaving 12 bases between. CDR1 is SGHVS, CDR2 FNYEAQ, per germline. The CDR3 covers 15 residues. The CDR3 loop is CASSLSGTLSYEQYF. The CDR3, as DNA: TGTGCCAGCAGCTTATCGGGGACACTGTCCTACGAGCAGTACTTC.

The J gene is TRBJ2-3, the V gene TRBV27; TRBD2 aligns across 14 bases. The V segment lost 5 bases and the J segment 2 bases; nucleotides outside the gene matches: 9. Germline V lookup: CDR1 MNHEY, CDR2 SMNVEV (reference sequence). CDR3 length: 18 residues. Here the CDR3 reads CASSVYGTSGGVTDTQYF. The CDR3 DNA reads TGTGCCAGCAGTGTTTACGGGACTAGCGGGGGCGTCACAGATACGCAGTATTTT.

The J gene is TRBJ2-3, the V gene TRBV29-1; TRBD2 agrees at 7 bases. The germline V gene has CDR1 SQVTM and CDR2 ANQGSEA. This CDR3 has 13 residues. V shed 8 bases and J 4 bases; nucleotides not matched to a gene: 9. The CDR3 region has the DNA TGCAGCTCGGGAGCGGGGATACCAGATACGCAGTATTTT. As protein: CSSGAGIPDTQYF.

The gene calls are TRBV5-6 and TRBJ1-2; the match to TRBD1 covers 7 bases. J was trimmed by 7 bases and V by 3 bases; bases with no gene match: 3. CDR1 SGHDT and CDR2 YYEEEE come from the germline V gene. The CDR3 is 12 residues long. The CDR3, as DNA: TGTGCCAGCAGCTGGGGACAGTCTGGCTACACCTTC. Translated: CASSWGQSGYTF.